A few counts support the clone carrying this T cell receptor beta chain. TCRdb passed the RT-PCR reads through MiXCR, listing each CDR3 protein once. The data show hundreds of thousands of distinct CDR3 sequences, roughly 13% seen once. The sample is drawn from a study of patients and donors after allogeneic stem cell transplantation. V was cut by 5 bases and J by 7 bases, with 11 bases left in between. The CDR3 contains 12 residues. Germline-derived CDR1 and CDR2 are DFQATT and SNEGSKA (reference sequence). This clonotype was obtained from a human donor who was either an allogeneic HSCT recipient or a stem cell or donor lymphocyte infusion donor (not recorded which). It is not recorded whose cells these are; they may come from a transplant donor. The material sequenced was blood, either unsorted or a sorted T cell fraction (not recorded which). This chain connects TRBV20-1 to TRBJ1-4; D call uncertain. In DNA, the CDR3 is TGCAGTGCTGGCAAGGTGGCTGAAAAACTGTTTTTT. Encoded protein: CSAGKVAEKLFF.